Following are 9 T cell receptor beta chains from one sample sequenced in a study of graft-versus-host responses after intestinal transplantation. Their antigens remain unidentified. The protocol was immunoSEQ multiplex PCR, while the TCRdb copy is restricted to in-frame clones and leaves out a portion. The sample lists about 59,000 clones, around 93% occurring once. The source material was unstimulated CD4+ T cells sorted from spleen or lymph node cells, sampled before transplant. These receptors originate from a human donor who was the organ donor for an intestinal transplant.

The J gene is TRBJ2-1, the V gene TRBV10-3; D is tentatively TRBD1 or TRBD2 (5 bases each). V lost 5 bases and J 0 bases, leaving 8 bases between the germline ends. Germline-derived CDR1 and CDR2 are ENHRY and SYGVKD. CDR3 size: 14 residues. In nucleotides, the CDR3 is TGTGCCATCAGTCGGGGCCCCTCCTACAATGAGCAGTTCTTC. Its translation: CAISRGPSYNEQFF.

The chain combines TRBV18 with TRBJ2-7, with D unresolved. The germline gives CDR1 KGHSH, CDR2 LQKENI. V gave up 5 bases and J gave up 3 bases, with 8 bases separating them. The CDR3 is 12 residues long. CDR3 sequence reads: CASSTSSYEQYF. The DNA of the CDR3 is TGTGCCAGCTCAACTTCGAGCTACGAGCAGTACTTC.

This clone has just one count. The chain carries TRBV7-2 and TRBJ2-5; TRBD1 might be the D (5 bases). Germline assignment: CDR1 SGHTA and CDR2 FQGNSA. CDR3 size: 15 residues. The ends were cut back, 1 base at V and 5 bases at J, with 14 bases in the middle. The CDR3 is CASSLGLTSGETQYF. The CDR3 DNA sequence: TGTGCCAGCAGCTTAGGACTCACTTCAGGGGAGACCCAGTACTTC. Together with reference TRBV7-2 and TRBJ2-5, the CDR3 gives the full variable domain: GAGVSQSPSNKVTEKGKDVELRCDPISGHTALYWYRQSLGQGLEFLIYFQGNSAPDKSGLPSDRFSAERTGGSVSTLTIQRTQQEDSAVYLCASSLGLTSGETQYFGPGTRLLVL.

This chain links TRBV5-4 with TRBJ2-7; a weak D match, TRBD2 (6 bases). Trimming removed 0 bases from V and 3 bases from J, with 13 bases in between. The CDR3 is made up of 15 amino acids. Germline V gene lookup returns CDR1 SGHNT and CDR2 YYREEE (reference sequence). The CDR3 DNA reads as TGTGCCAGCAGCTTGGGAGTTTTGCGGGACTACGAGCAGTACTTC. This codes for CASSLGVLRDYEQYF.

This chain joins TRBV5-6 and TRBJ1-6; D unresolved. Per germline, CDR1 SGHDT and CDR2 YYEEEE. The CDR3 totals 14 residues. Trimming shortened V by 0 bases and J by 6 bases, and 7 bases separated the two germline ends. The CDR3 protein is CASSLDRINSPLHF. DNA of the CDR3: TGTGCCAGCAGCTTGGATCGGATTAATTCACCCCTCCACTTT.

This chain's CDR3 is CASSHRWVGSAQGEAFF. Here the CDR3 DNA reads TGTGCCAGCAGCCACCGCTGGGTGGGCAGCGCTCAAGGTGAAGCTTTCTTT. The V and J genes are TRBV7-8 and TRBJ1-1; D is uncertain. Germline-derived CDR1 and CDR2 are SGHVS and FQNEAQ. There are 17 residues in the CDR3. Trimming took 5 bases from V and 7 from J, leaving 26 bases between them.

This clone has just one count. The CDR3 spells CASSLREGGETQYF. DNA for the CDR3: TGTGCCAGCAGCCTGCGCGAGGGGGGGGAGACCCAGTACTTC. The chain joins TRBV5-4 to TRBJ2-5; D might be TRBD2 (7 bases). The length of the CDR3 is 14 residues. Germline V gene sequence: CDR1 SGHNT, CDR2 YYREEE (reference sequence). Trimming stripped 4 bases from V and 5 bases from J, with 15 bases between.

The gene calls are TRBV4-1 and TRBJ1-4; possibly TRBD1 for D (6 bases). Germline CDR1 MGHRA, CDR2 YSYEKL. The CDR3 runs 15 residues. V lost 1 base and J 8 bases, leaving 14 bases between the germline ends. The CDR3 spells CASSQVGGLGEKLFF. CDR3 bases: TGCGCCAGCAGCCAAGTTGGGGGGCTAGGAGAAAAACTGTTTTTT.

This clone showed up just once. The DNA for the CDR3 is TGTGCCAGCAGGGCGGACAGAAACTCCTACAATGAGCAGTTCTTC. Its translation is CASRADRNSYNEQFF. This chain joins TRBV2 and TRBJ2-1; D possibly corresponds to TRBD1 (6 bases). Looked up from germline, CDR1 is SNHLY and CDR2 is FYNNEI. V was shortened by 6 bases and J by 0 bases, with 12 bases between the two germline ends. CDR3 length: 15 amino acids. The variable domain in full, with the rest retrieved from reference TRBV2 and TRBJ2-1, is EPEVTQTPSHQVTQMGQEVILRCVPISNHLYFYWYRQILGQKVEFLVSFYNNEISEKSEIFDDQFSVERPDGSNFTLKIRSTKLEDSAMYFCASRADRNSYNEQFFGPGTRLTVL.